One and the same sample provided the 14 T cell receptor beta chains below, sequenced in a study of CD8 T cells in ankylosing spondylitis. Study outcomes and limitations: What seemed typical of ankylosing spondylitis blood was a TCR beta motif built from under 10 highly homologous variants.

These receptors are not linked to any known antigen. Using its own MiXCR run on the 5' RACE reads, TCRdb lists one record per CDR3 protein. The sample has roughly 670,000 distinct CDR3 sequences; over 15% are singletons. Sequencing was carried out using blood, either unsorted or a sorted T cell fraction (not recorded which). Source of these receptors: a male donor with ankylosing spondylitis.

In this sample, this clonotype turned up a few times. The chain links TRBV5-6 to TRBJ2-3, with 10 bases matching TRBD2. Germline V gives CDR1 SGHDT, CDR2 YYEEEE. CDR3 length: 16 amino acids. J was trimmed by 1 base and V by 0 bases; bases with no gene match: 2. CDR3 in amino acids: CASSLAGLAGTDTQYF. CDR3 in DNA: TGTGCCAGCAGCTTGGCCGGACTAGCGGGCACAGATACGCAGTATTTT.

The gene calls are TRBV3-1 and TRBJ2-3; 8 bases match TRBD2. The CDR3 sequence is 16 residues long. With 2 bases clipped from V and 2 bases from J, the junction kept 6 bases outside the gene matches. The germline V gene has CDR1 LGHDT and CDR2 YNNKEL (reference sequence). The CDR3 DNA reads TGTGCCAGCAGCCAATATCGCGGGGGGTTCACAGATACGCAGTATTTT. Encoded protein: CASSQYRGGFTDTQYF.

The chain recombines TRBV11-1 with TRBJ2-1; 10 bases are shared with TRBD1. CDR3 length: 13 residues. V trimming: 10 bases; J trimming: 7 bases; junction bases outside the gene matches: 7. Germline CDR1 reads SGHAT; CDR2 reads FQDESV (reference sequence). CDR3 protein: CATSTGGLNEQFF. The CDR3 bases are TGTGCCACCTCGACAGGGGGCCTTAATGAGCAGTTCTTC.

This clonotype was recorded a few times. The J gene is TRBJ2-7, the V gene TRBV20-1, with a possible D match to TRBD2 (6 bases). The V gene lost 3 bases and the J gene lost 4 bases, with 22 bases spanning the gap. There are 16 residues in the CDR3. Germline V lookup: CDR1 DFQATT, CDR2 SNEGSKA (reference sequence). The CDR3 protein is CSARVQGTSRAYEQYF. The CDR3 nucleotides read TGCAGTGCTAGGGTGCAAGGGACTTCTCGCGCTTACGAGCAGTACTTC.

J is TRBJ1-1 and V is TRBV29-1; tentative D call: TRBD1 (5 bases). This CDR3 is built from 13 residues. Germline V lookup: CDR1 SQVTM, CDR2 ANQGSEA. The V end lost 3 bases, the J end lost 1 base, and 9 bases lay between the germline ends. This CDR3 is CSVDWGENTEAFF. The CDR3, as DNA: TGCAGCGTTGATTGGGGGGAGAACACTGAAGCTTTCTTT.

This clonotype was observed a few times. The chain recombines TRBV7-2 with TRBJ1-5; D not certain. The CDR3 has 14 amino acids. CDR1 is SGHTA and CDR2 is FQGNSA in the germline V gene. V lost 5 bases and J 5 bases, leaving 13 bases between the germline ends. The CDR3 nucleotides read TGTGCCAGCAGCCAAGGGTACGGGGATCAGCCCCAGCATTTT. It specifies CASSQGYGDQPQHF.

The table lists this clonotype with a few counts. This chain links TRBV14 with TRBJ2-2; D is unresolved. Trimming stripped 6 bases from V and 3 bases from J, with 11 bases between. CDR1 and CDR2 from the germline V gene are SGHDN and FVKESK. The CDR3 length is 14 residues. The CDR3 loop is CASRRKWDTGELFF. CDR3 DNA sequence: TGTGCCAGCAGGCGAAAATGGGACACCGGGGAGCTGTTTTTT.

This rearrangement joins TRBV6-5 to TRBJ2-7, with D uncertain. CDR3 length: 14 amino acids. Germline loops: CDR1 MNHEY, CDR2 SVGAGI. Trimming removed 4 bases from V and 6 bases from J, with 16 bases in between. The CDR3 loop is CASSSLASSSEQYF. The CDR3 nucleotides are TGTGCCAGCAGTTCCTTGGCTAGTTCGTCCGAGCAGTACTTC.

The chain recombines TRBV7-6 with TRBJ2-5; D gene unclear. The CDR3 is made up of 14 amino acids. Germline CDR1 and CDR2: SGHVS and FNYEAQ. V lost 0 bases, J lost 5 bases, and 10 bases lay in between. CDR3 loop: CASSLAAEWETQYF. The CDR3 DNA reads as TGTGCCAGCAGCTTAGCGGCTGAATGGGAGACCCAGTACTTC. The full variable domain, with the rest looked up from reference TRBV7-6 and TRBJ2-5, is GAGVSQSPRYKVTKRGQDVALRCDPISGHVSLYWYRQALGQGPEFLTYFNYEAQQDKSGLPNDRFSAERPEGSISTLTIQRTEQRDSAMYRCASSLAAEWETQYFGPGTRLLVL.

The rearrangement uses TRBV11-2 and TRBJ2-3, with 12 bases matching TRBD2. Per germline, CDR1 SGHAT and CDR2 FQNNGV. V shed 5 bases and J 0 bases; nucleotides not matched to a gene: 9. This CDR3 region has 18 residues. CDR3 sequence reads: CASSQLAGGVGSTDTQYF. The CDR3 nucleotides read TGTGCCAGCAGCCAACTAGCGGGAGGCGTCGGGAGCACAGATACGCAGTATTTT.

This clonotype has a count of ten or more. The CDR3 is CASSPRQGQETQYF. The CDR3 nucleotides are TGTGCCAGCAGTCCCAGACAGGGACAAGAGACCCAGTACTTC. This chain connects TRBV12-3 or TRBV12-4 to TRBJ2-5; 7 bases are shared with TRBD1. This CDR3 has 14 amino acids. V lost 5 bases to trimming and J lost 2 bases; unmatched junction nucleotides: 5.

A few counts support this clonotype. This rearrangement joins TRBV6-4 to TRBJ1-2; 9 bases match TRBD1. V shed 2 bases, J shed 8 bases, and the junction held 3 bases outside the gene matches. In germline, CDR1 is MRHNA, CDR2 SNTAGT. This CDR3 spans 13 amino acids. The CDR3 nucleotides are TGTGCCAGCAGTGACCCGACAGGGGGAGGCTACACCTTC. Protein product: CASSDPTGGGYTF.

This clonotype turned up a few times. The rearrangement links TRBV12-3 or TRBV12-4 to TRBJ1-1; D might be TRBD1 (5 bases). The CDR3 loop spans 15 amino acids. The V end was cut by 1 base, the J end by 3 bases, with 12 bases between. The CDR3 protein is CASSLVGVRYTEAFF. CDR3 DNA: TGTGCCAGCAGTTTAGTAGGGGTGAGGTACACTGAAGCTTTCTTT.

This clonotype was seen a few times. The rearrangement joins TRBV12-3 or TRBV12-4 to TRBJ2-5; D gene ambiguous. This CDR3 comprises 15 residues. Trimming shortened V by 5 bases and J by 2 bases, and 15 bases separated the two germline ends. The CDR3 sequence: CASSHSTDEQETQYF. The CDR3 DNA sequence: TGTGCCAGCAGTCACTCGACGGACGAACAAGAGACCCAGTACTTC.